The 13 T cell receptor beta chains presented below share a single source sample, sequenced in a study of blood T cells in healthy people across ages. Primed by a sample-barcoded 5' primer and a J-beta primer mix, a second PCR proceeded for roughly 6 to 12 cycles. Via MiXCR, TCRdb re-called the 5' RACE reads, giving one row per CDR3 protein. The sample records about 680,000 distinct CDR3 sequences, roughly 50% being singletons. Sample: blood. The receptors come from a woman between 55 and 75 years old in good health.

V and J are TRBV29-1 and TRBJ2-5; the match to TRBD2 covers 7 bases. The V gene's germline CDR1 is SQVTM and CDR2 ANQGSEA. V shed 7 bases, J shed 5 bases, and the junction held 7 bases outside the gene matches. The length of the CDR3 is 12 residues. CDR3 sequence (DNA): TGCAGCGGGGGACTAATTTCGGAGACCCAGTACTTC. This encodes CSGGLISETQYF.

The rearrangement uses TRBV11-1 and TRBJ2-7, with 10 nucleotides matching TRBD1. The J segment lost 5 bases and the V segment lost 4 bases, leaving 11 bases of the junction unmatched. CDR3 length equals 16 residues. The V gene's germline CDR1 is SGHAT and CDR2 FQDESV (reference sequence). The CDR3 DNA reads TGTGCCAGCAGCTATGACAGGGGGCAGCGTTCGGACGAGCAGTACTTC. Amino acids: CASSYDRGQRSDEQYF.

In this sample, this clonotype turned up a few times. The CDR3 region has the DNA TGTGCCAGCACCAACCGACGGACAGGGGTGAAAGAGACCCAGTACTTC. Encoded protein: CASTNRRTGVKETQYF. The rearrangement links TRBV6-5 to TRBJ2-5, with TRBD1 matching 9 bases. J lost 3 bases, V lost 7 bases, and 12 bases had no gene match. Germline CDR1 MNHEY, CDR2 SVGAGI. The CDR3 loop spans 16 amino acids.

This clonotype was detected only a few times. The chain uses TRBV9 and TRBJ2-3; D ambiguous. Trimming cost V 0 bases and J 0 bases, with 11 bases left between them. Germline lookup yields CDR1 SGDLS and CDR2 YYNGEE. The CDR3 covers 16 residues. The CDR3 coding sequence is TGTGCCAGCAGCGTAGCTGGCGTTCGTAGCACAGATACGCAGTATTTT. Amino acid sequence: CASSVAGVRSTDTQYF.

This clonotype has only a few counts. CDR3 coding DNA: TGTGCCAGCAGCGCCGCCTTAGGAACCGGGGAGCTGTTTTTT. It specifies CASSAALGTGELFF. The chain couples TRBV7-2 to TRBJ2-2; D ambiguous. V lost 5 bases, J lost 5 bases, and 12 bases lay in between. Germline V CDR1 and CDR2: SGHTA, FQGNSA. The CDR3 totals 14 residues.

The CDR3 bases are TGTGCCAGCAGTTACACGGGACTAGCGGGAGTTGATGAGCAGTTCTTC. It specifies CASSYTGLAGVDEQFF. V and J are TRBV6-5 and TRBJ2-1, with 14 bases aligning to TRBD2. The V gene's germline CDR1 is MNHEY and CDR2 SVGAGI. The CDR3 contains 16 residues. V lost 2 bases to trimming and J lost 8 bases; unmatched junction nucleotides: 5.

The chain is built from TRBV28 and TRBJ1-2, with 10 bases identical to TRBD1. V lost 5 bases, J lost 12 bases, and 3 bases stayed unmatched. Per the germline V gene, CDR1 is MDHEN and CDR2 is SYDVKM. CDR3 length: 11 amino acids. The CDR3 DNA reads TGTGCCAGCAGTCCTGACAGGGGGCACACCTTC. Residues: CASSPDRGHTF.

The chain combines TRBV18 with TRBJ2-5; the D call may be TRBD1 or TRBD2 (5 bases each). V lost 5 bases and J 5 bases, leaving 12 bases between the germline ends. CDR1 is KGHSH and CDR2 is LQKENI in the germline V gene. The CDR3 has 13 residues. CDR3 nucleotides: TGTGCCAGCTCAACCGGGACCACGGAGACCCAGTACTTC. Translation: CASSTGTTETQYF.

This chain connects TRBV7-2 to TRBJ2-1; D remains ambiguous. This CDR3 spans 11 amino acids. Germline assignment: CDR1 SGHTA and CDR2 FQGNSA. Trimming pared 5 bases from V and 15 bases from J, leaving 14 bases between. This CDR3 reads CASSQDLPRFF. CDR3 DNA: TGTGCCAGCAGCCAGGACCTACCACGGTTCTTC.

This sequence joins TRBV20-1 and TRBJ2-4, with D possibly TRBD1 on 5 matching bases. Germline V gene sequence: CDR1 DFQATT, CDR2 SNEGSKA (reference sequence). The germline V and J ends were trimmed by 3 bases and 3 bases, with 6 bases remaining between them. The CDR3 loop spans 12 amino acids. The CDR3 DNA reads TGCAGTGCTAGCCAGGGCAAAAACATTCAGTACTTC. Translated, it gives CSASQGKNIQYF.

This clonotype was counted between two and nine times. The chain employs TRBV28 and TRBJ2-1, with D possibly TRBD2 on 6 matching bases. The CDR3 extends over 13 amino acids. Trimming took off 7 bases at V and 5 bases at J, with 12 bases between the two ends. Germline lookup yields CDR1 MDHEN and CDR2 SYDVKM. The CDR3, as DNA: TGTGCCAGCAAATGGGGGGTCAACAATGAGCAGTTCTTC. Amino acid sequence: CASKWGVNNEQFF.

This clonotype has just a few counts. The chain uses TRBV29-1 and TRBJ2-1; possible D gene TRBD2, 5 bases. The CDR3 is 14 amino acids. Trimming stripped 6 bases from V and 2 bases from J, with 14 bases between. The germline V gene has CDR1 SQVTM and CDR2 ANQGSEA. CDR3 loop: CSVAGSGAYNEQFF. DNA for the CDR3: TGCAGCGTCGCCGGCAGCGGAGCCTACAATGAGCAGTTCTTC.

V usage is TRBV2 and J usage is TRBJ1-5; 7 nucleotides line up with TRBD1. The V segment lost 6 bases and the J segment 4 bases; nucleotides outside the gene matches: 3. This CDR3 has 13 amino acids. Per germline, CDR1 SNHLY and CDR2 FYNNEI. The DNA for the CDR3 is TGTGCCAGCAGCATGGACAGGAATCAGCCCCAGCATTTT. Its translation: CASSMDRNQPQHF.